The 27 T cell receptor beta chains below were found in one sample sequenced in a study of T cell responses to AZD1222 COVID-19 vaccine. Produced via immunoSEQ multiplex PCR; TCRdb's table is partial and in-frame only. The table includes 150,000 to 180,000 clones, roughly nine tenths detected once. The specimen was peripheral blood, collected on day 0 of MenACWY control vaccination. Receptors were obtained from an adult in good health.

V gene TRBV28 combines with J gene TRBJ2-2; D is ambiguous. CDR1 is MDHEN, CDR2 SYDVKM, per germline. This CDR3 contains 15 residues. V lost 2 bases to trimming and J lost 7 bases, with 14 bases between them. The CDR3 region has the DNA TGTGCCAGCAGTTTAACTCGGTTTGCTGGCGGGGAGCTGTTTTTT. Translating gives CASSLTRFAGGELFF.

The genes are TRBV12-3 or TRBV12-4 and TRBJ2-1, with TRBD2 matching 8 bases. This CDR3 is 13 amino acids long. The junction had 2 bases not matched to a gene; V was cut back by 3 bases and J by 7 bases. This CDR3 reads CASSFGGGNEQFF. As DNA, the CDR3 is TGTGCCAGCAGTTTCGGCGGGGGGAATGAGCAGTTCTTC.

The V and J genes are TRBV5-4 and TRBJ1-2; D is undetermined. The CDR3 has 13 amino acids. Germline CDR1 is SGHNT and CDR2 is YYREEE (reference sequence). V gave up 4 bases and J gave up 0 bases, with 7 bases separating them. Here the CDR3 reads CASSRTANYGYTF. For the CDR3, the DNA is TGTGCCAGCAGCCGGACCGCTAACTATGGCTACACCTTC. Filled out from reference TRBV5-4 and TRBJ1-2, the complete variable domain reads ETGVTQSPTHLIKTRGQQVTLRCSSQSGHNTVSWYQQALGQGPQFIFQYYREEENGRGNFPPRFSGLQFPNYSSELNVNALELDDSALYLCASSRTANYGYTFGSGTRLTVV.

The chain recombines TRBV11-2 with TRBJ2-1; 7 bases are a match to TRBD2. The CDR3 is made up of 17 amino acids. Germline V gives CDR1 SGHAT, CDR2 FQNNGV. J lost 3 bases, V lost 0 bases, and 8 bases had no gene match. CDR3 region: CASSLDFGGGDYNEQFF. For the CDR3, the DNA is TGTGCCAGCAGCTTAGATTTTGGGGGAGGGGACTACAATGAGCAGTTCTTC.

This chain connects TRBV13 to TRBJ1-3; 8 bases map to TRBD1. This CDR3 has 16 amino acids. Per germline, CDR1 PRHDT and CDR2 FYEKMQ (reference sequence). J gave up 0 bases and V 5 bases, and 6 bases lay outside the gene matches. CDR3 DNA: TGTGCCAGCAGCATTGGACAGGGTTCCTCTGGAAACACCATATATTTT. Translating it yields CASSIGQGSSGNTIYF.

The chain employs TRBV18 and TRBJ1-3; D possibly corresponds to TRBD1 (5 bases). Deletions cut 3 bases from V and 0 bases from J, with 12 bases between. This CDR3 has 16 residues. Germline CDR1 is KGHSH and CDR2 is LQKENI. The CDR3 region is CASSPGRGNSGNTIYF. The CDR3 coding sequence is TGTGCCAGCTCACCGGGCCGGGGGAACTCTGGAAACACCATATATTTT.

This sequence joins TRBV3-1 (or the pseudogene TRBV3-2) and TRBJ2-2; 8 nucleotides agree with TRBD2. With V trimmed by 3 bases and J by 5 bases, 8 bases remained unmatched. The CDR3 totals 16 residues. Germline V lookup: CDR1 LGHDT, CDR2 YNNKEL (reference sequence). The CDR3 loop reads CASSQGRLALTGELFF. CDR3 nucleotide sequence: TGTGCCAGCAGCCAGGGCCGACTAGCGTTGACCGGGGAGCTGTTTTTT.

This rearrangement joins TRBV28 to TRBJ1-1; D is unresolved. The germline CDR1 and CDR2 sequences are MDHEN and SYDVKM. Trimming removed 8 bases at V and 1 base at J, with 17 bases between. The CDR3 consists of 15 residues. CDR3 amino acids: CASGRPEAPNTEAFF. The CDR3 DNA sequence: TGTGCCAGCGGGCGGCCCGAGGCGCCGAACACTGAAGCTTTCTTT.

The V gene is TRBV7-8, the J gene TRBJ2-2; D perhaps matches TRBD1 (6 bases). Trimming cost V 3 bases and J 4 bases, with 9 bases left between them. CDR1 and CDR2 from the germline V gene are SGHVS and FQNEAQ. The CDR3 has 14 residues. Here the CDR3 DNA reads TGTGCCAGCAGCTTGCAGGGGATCACCGGGGAGCTGTTTTTT. Translated, it gives CASSLQGITGELFF.

This chain joins TRBV2 and TRBJ2-7; D is possibly TRBD2 (6 bases). Germline assignment: CDR1 SNHLY and CDR2 FYNNEI. Trimming took off 2 bases at V and 6 bases at J, with 17 bases between the two ends. The CDR3 is made up of 15 amino acids. CDR3 sequence: CASSESWGVSGEQYV. Here the CDR3 DNA reads TGTGCCAGCAGTGAAAGTTGGGGGGTATCGGGCGAGCAGTACGTC.

The rearrangement joins TRBV6-5 to TRBJ2-2; TRBD1 might be the D (6 bases). CDR1 and CDR2 (germline): MNHEY, SVGAGI. The CDR3 spans 12 residues. The germline V and J ends were trimmed by 11 bases and 4 bases, with 11 bases remaining between them. The CDR3 nucleotides read TGTGCCGTACAGGGTGGCACCGGGGAGCTGTTTTTT. It yields the protein CAVQGGTGELFF.

The V gene is TRBV2, the J gene TRBJ1-3; a possible D gene is TRBD1 (6 bases). Germline V gene sequence: CDR1 SNHLY, CDR2 FYNNEI. Trimming shortened V by 6 bases and J by 0 bases, and 18 bases separated the two germline ends. The length of the CDR3 is 17 residues. This chain's CDR3 is CASSRTLDSFSGNTIYF. The CDR3 nucleotides are TGTGCCAGCAGCCGGACGCTGGACAGCTTCTCTGGAAACACCATATATTTT.

This clone has only a few counts. This chain uses TRBV3-1 (or the pseudogene TRBV3-2) with TRBJ2-1; D is possibly TRBD2 (6 bases). This CDR3 region has 16 residues. V lost 2 bases and J 8 bases, leaving 19 bases between the germline ends. In germline, CDR1 is LGHDT, CDR2 YNNKEL (reference sequence). The CDR3 nucleotides read TGTGCCAGCAGCCAAAGAGGTTGGGGCAGGGAGGATGAGCAGTTCTTC. It yields the protein CASSQRGWGREDEQFF.

The chain joins TRBV12-2 to TRBJ1-6. TRBV12-2 is recorded as a pseudogene. CDR3 length: 21 residues. CDR3 nucleotides: TGTGCAAGTCGCCTTAGGCCCAAACCGGGACCGCGTGTTCCCTATAATTCACCCCTCCACTTT. Its translation: CASRLRPKPGPRVPYNSPLHF.

V usage is TRBV27 and J usage is TRBJ1-1; the D is unclear. Looked up from germline, CDR1 is MNHEY and CDR2 is SMNVEV (reference sequence). The CDR3 consists of 13 residues. V lost 5 bases and J 6 bases, leaving 13 bases between the germline ends. CDR3 DNA sequence: TGTGCCAGCAGTCGTGAGGCAGAAGCTGAAGCTTTCTTT. Protein product: CASSREAEAEAFF.

J is TRBJ2-7 and V is TRBV3-1 (or the pseudogene TRBV3-2); D is possibly TRBD1 (6 bases). The length of the CDR3 is 16 residues. Germline V gene data show CDR1 as LGHDT and CDR2 as YNNKEL (reference sequence). Trimming left V 0 bases short and J 3 bases short, with 15 bases between. CDR3 amino acids: CASSQDLPTGYYEQYV. The CDR3 nucleotides read TGTGCCAGCAGCCAAGATCTCCCCACAGGGTACTACGAGCAGTACGTC.

The chain employs TRBV5-1 and TRBJ1-2; D is ambiguous. Germline CDR1 and CDR2: SGHRS and YFSETQ. The CDR3 spans 15 residues. The V and J ends lost 0 bases and 2 bases respectively, with 11 bases between them. The CDR3, as DNA: TGCGCCAGCAGCTTGGGGGGAAGCGGAAACTATGGCTACACCTTC. Residues: CASSLGGSGNYGYTF. The full variable domain, in which reference TRBV5-1 and TRBJ1-2 provide the parts outside the CDR3, is KAGVTQTPRYLIKTRGQQVTLSCSPISGHRSVSWYQQTPGQGLQFLFEYFSETQRNKGNFPGRFSGRQFSNSRSEMNVSTLELGDSALYLCASSLGGSGNYGYTFGSGTRLTVV.

The chain combines TRBV5-1 with TRBJ2-1; D perhaps matches TRBD2 (5 bases). The V gene's germline CDR1 is SGHRS and CDR2 YFSETQ. This CDR3 has 13 residues. V was shortened by 1 base and J by 3 bases, with 5 bases between the two germline ends. CDR3 amino acids: CASSLTSYNEQFF. CDR3 sequence (DNA): TGCGCCAGCAGCTTGACTAGCTACAATGAGCAGTTCTTC.

V and J are TRBV27 and TRBJ1-2, with a possible D match to TRBD1 (6 bases). This CDR3 has 14 amino acids. V lost 3 bases and J lost 5, with 13 bases in between. Germline CDR1 MNHEY, CDR2 SMNVEV (reference sequence). The CDR3 DNA reads as TGTGCCAGCAGTTTGGACAGTGGATTTTATGGCTACACCTTC. Protein product: CASSLDSGFYGYTF.

There are a few counts of this clone. The chain links TRBV7-8 to TRBJ2-7; no reliable D call. The germline V and J ends were trimmed by 0 bases and 0 bases, with 6 bases remaining between them. Per germline, CDR1 SGHVS and CDR2 FQNEAQ. The CDR3 has 14 residues. The CDR3 loop reads CASSLADASYEQYF. The CDR3 nucleotides read TGTGCCAGCAGCTTAGCGGACGCCTCCTACGAGCAGTACTTC.

This chain uses TRBV12-5 with TRBJ1-1, with D maybe TRBD1 (5 bases). Trimming removed 0 bases at V and 1 base at J, with 12 bases between. This CDR3 is built from 16 residues. The germline V gene encodes CDR1 LGHNT and CDR2 FRNRAP. The CDR3 sequence is CASGLVIGARNTEAFF. The CDR3 DNA reads as TGTGCTAGTGGTTTGGTTATCGGGGCCAGGAACACTGAAGCTTTCTTT.

This chain links TRBV28 with TRBJ1-4, with 11 bases identical to TRBD1. J gave up 10 bases and V 5 bases, and 6 bases lay outside the gene matches. Germline V gives CDR1 MDHEN, CDR2 SYDVKM. The CDR3 extends over 14 amino acids. Written as DNA, the CDR3 is TGTGCCAGCAGTCTGACCGGGACAGGGGGAAAACTGTTTTTT. Translation gives CASSLTGTGGKLFF. The whole variable domain, filled in from reference TRBV28 and TRBJ1-4, reads DVKVTQSSRYLVKRTGEKVFLECVQDMDHENMFWYRQDPGLGLRLIYFSYDVKMKEKGDIPEGYSVSREKKERFSLILESASTNQTSMYLCASSLTGTGGKLFFGSGTQLSVL.

This chain joins TRBV6-5 and TRBJ1-2; weak D call: TRBD1 (5 bases). Germline CDR1 and CDR2: MNHEY and SVGAGI. This CDR3 is 13 amino acids long. Trimming removed 2 bases from V and 10 bases from J, with 14 bases in between. CDR3 amino acids: CASSYDRDSSYTF. The CDR3 DNA follows: TGTGCCAGCAGTTACGATCGTGACAGCTCCTACACCTTC.

The chain uses TRBV15 and TRBJ2-3, with a tentative D call TRBD1 (6 bases). Germline CDR1 LNHNV, CDR2 YYDKDF (reference sequence). The CDR3 has 17 residues. V shed 5 bases and J shed 2 bases, with 20 bases lying between them. The CDR3 sequence: CATSDRPSDSFTDTQYF. The CDR3 DNA sequence: TGTGCCACCAGCGACCGACCCTCGGACAGTTTCACAGATACGCAGTATTTT.

The chain is built from TRBV6-1 and TRBJ2-3; 8 bases are shared with TRBD2. This CDR3 is 16 amino acids long. With V trimmed by 4 bases and J by 2 bases, 8 bases remained unmatched. Germline V gives CDR1 MNHNS, CDR2 SASEGT. The CDR3 here is CASSGGLADFTDTQYF. CDR3 nucleotides: TGTGCCAGCAGTGGCGGACTAGCTGACTTCACAGATACGCAGTATTTT.

This chain connects TRBV27 to TRBJ1-1; D is perhaps TRBD1 (5 bases). The CDR3 covers 13 residues. The V gene lost 3 bases and the J gene lost 2 bases, with 7 bases spanning the gap. The germline gives CDR1 MNHEY, CDR2 SMNVEV (reference sequence). The CDR3 is CASSFDRNTEAFF. The DNA of the CDR3 is TGTGCCAGCAGTTTCGACAGAAACACTGAAGCTTTCTTT.

The V call is TRBV7-9, the J call TRBJ1-1; no firm D call. Trimming left V 3 bases short and J 1 base short, with 12 bases between. Germline loops: CDR1 SEHNR, CDR2 FQNEAQ (reference sequence). The CDR3 has 15 residues. This CDR3 is CASSFSLGQNTEAFF. CDR3 sequence (DNA): TGTGCCAGCAGCTTTAGCTTAGGGCAGAACACTGAAGCTTTCTTT.